Listed here is a single T cell receptor (beta chain). Its specificity is unknown. Indicated time point: week 35, safety follow-up. Topical imiquimod was applied with each vaccine dose, which held 300 ug of mutant IDH1 20-mer peptide. New WHO grade 3 or 4 IDH1-mutant, ATRX-lost astrocytomas were present in all donors. The data were taken from a study of a mutant IDH1 vaccine in newly diagnosed glioma. On the study more broadly: Beforehand, treatment had been radiotherapy, temozolomide, or both; the majority received both. Points from the study as a whole: The study observed vaccine-induced immune responses in 90% to 95% of patients.

The CDR3 has 13 residues. V was clipped by 0 bases and J by 9 bases, with 12 bases between them. Germline CDR1 reads LGHNA; CDR2 reads YNFKEQ. The data were produced by immunoSEQ multiplex PCR, yet TCRdb's version contains in-frame clones alone and is incomplete. Among some 70,000 clones listed, less than 90% were seen once. This chain links TRBV4-2 with TRBJ2-7; TRBD1 is a possible D gene (6 bases). Sequences were derived from PBMCs, sampled from a glioma patient whose treatment included an IDH1 peptide vaccine. The sequence derives from a man aged 18 to 35 with glioma. DNA of the CDR3: TGTGCCAGCAGCCAAGAGTCCTCAGGGGTGCAGTACTTC. Translation gives CASSQESSGVQYF.